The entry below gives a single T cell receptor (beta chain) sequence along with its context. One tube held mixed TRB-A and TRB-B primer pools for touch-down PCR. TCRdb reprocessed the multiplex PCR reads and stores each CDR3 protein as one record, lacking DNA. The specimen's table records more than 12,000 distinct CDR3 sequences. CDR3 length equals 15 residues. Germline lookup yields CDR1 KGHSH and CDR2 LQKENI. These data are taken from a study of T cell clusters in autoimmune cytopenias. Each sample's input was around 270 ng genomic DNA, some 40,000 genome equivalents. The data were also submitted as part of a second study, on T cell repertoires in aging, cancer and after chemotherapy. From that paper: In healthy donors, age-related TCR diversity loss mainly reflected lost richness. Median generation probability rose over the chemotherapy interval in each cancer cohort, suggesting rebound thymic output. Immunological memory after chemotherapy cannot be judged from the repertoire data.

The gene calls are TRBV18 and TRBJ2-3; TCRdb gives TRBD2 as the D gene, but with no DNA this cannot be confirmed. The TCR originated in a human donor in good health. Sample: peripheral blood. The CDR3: CASSPGLAGTDTQYF. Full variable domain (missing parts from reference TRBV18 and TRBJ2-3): NAGVMQNPRHLVRRRGQEARLRCSPMKGHSHVYWYRQLPEEGLKFMVYLQKENIIDESGMPKERFSAEFPKEGPSILRIQQVVRGDSAAYFCASSPGLAGTDTQYFGPGTRLTVL.